This T cell receptor (beta chain) was identified during a study of metastatic and nonmetastatic thyroid tumors. At the level of the study: Malignant thyroid and benign thyroid patients provided blood and tumor or nodule tissue whose repertoires were compared. Study-wide results and limits: Malignant tumors reportedly showed significantly higher TCR beta diversity than benign nodules in both blood and tumor.

This clone has ten or more counts. The antigen remains undetermined. The V end lost 6 bases, the J end lost 1 base, and 12 bases lay between the germline ends. Germline assignment: CDR1 MNHEY and CDR2 SVGEGT. This CDR3 has 15 amino acids. All patients were treatment-naive before thyroid surgery. Per the original methods: The study built a papillary thyroid cancer distant-metastasis classifier from CDR3 differences across clinicopathological groups. TCRdb re-analyzed the PCR reads using MiXCR. In this record, the V and J calls reflect TCRdb's handling and not the investigators' own analysis. The table lists about 31,000 clones, roughly 19% of them singletons.

What was sequenced was blood. The sequence came from a female donor with papillary thyroid cancer or a benign thyroid nodule (not recorded which). Some clones in this sample may be carry-over from other donors' samples. The rearrangement uses TRBV6-2 or TRBV6-3 and TRBJ2-2; D is uncertain. As DNA, the CDR3 is TGTGCCAGCAGGCGTGGTGGGATGAACACCGGGGAGCTGTTTTTT. Translation: CASRRGGMNTGELFF.